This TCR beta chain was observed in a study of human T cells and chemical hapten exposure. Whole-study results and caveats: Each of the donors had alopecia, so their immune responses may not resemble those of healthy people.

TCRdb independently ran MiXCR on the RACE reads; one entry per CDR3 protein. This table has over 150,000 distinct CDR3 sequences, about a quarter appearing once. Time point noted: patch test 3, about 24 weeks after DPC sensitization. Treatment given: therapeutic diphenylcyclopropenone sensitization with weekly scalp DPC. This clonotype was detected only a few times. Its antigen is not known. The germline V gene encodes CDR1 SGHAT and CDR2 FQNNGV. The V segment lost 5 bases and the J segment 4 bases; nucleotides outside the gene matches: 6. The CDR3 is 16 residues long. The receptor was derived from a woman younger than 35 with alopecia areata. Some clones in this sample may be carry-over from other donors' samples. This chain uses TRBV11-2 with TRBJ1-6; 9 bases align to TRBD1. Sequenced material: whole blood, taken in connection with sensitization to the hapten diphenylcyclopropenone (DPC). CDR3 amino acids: CASSLTGGEYNSPLHF. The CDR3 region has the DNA TGTGCCAGCAGCCTGACAGGGGGAGAATATAATTCACCCCTCCACTTT.